This T cell receptor (beta chain) was documented in a study of human T cells and chemical hapten exposure. With 0 bases removed from V and 2 bases from J, the gap between germline ends came to 11 bases. The CDR3 is 16 amino acids. The V gene's germline CDR1 is MGHRA and CDR2 YSYEKL. What the library attached to individual cDNA molecules were unique molecular identifiers. Source study methods: TCR counts had a median of approximately 87,000 per sample and spanned about 23,224 to 690,600. TCRdb redid the calling of the RACE reads with MiXCR, one entry per CDR3 protein. TCRdb, not the authors, supplied the V and J calls. The sample lists 180,000 or so distinct CDR3 sequences, around 30% occurring once. Regarding time point: pre-sensitization, week 0. The treatment denotes: therapeutic diphenylcyclopropenone sensitization with weekly scalp DPC. Patches went on only after blood had been drawn each time.

V is TRBV4-1 and J is TRBJ1-5, with D possibly matching TRBD1 (5 bases). The sequences come from whole blood, collected in connection with sensitization to the hapten diphenylcyclopropenone (DPC). The receptor was isolated from a woman in her twenties or thirties with alopecia areata. Some clones in this sample may be carry-over from other donors' samples. The CDR3, as DNA: TGCGCCAGCAGCCAAGATACAGGATTTGGCAATCAGCCCCAGCATTTT. It translates to CASSQDTGFGNQPQHF.